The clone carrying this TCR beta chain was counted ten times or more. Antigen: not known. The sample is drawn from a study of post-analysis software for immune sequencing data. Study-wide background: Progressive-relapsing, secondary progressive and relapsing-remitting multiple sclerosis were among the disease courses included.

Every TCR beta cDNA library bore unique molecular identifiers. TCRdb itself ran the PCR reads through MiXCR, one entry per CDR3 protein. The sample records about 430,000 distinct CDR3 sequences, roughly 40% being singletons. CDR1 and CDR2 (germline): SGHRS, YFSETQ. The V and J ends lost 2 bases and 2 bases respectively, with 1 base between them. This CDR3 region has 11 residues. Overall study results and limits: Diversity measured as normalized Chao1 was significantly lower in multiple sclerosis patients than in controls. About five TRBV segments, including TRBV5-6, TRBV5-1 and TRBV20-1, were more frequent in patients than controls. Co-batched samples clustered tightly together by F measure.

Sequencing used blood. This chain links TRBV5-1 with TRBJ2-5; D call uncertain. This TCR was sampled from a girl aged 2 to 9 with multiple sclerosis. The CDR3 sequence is CASSLQETQYF. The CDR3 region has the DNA TGCGCCAGCAGCTTACAAGAGACCCAGTACTTC.